The 20 T cell receptor beta chains presented below share a single source sample, sequenced in a study of regulatory T cells in long-lasting Graves disease. Time point meaning: newly diagnosed GD, antithyroid drugs for less than 3 months. The TCR library used RNA extracted from PBMCs. HTBI primers from iRepertoire and Arm-PCR of CDR3 regions yielded the TCR beta libraries. TCRdb fed the multiplex PCR reads into MiXCR, producing one record per CDR3 protein. The sample lists some 600,000 distinct CDR3 sequences; 15% to 20% were seen once. These same data were also listed under a study on T cells in Graves' hyperthyroidism and ophthalmopathy.

The sample was peripheral blood mononuclear cells (PBMCs), taken at new diagnosis, from a patient treated with antithyroid drugs. These receptor sequences come from a man in his late teens or twenties with Graves disease.

This clonotype was counted at least ten times. The CDR3 DNA follows: TGTGCCAGCACATCGGGCCTCGTGACAAGTCAGCCCCAGCATTTT. Translation gives CASTSGLVTSQPQHF. The gene calls are TRBV2 and TRBJ1-5; D gene ambiguous. Trimming left V 7 bases short and J 6 bases short, with 19 bases between. The CDR3 is 15 residues long. Per germline, CDR1 SNHLY and CDR2 FYNNEI.

CDR3 protein: CASSRDRGPNTEAFF. CDR3 in DNA: TGTGCCAGCAGCCGGGACAGGGGGCCAAACACTGAAGCTTTCTTT. J is TRBJ1-1 and V is TRBV7-2, with TRBD1 matching 12 bases. The germline gives CDR1 SGHTA, CDR2 FQGNSA. V lost 5 bases to trimming and J lost 2 bases; unmatched junction nucleotides: 3. The CDR3 has 15 amino acids.

V is TRBV20-1 and J is TRBJ2-1; 7 bases map to TRBD1. The closer fit of TRBJ2-5 to the DNA end suggests the J call may be wrong. The CDR3 sequence is 15 residues long. Germline lookup yields CDR1 DFQATT and CDR2 SNEGSKA (reference sequence). CDR3 bases: TGCAGTGCCTCCCCAGGGGACAGAGACCAAGAGACCCAGTACTTC. This codes for CSASPGDRDQETQYF.

Comment on this clonotype: With only one base between it and a far larger clone, this is likely a read error. The chain uses TRBV7-9 and TRBJ2-7, with 8 bases lining up with TRBD1. The CDR3 spans 15 residues. Trimming took 2 bases from V and 7 from J; bases not matched to a gene: 10. The germline gives CDR1 SEHNR, CDR2 FQNEAQ (reference sequence). Here the CDR3 reads CASSLPRRTGNEQYF. Written as DNA, the CDR3 is TGTGCCAGCAGCTTACCTCGGCGGACAGGGAATGAGCAGTACTTC.

A word on this clonotype: Germline and junction disagree at one end, which may indicate a read error. The chain links TRBV7-9 to TRBJ2-5; 11 nucleotides align to TRBD1. Per germline, CDR1 SEHNR and CDR2 FQNEAQ (reference sequence). The CDR3 length is 16 residues. The CDR3 region is CASSPRDRGAQGTQYF. The CDR3 bases are TGTGCCAGCAGCCCTCGGGACAGGGGGGCGCAAGGGACCCAGTACTTC.

This chain links TRBV7-9 with TRBJ2-5; D tentatively fits TRBD1 or TRBD2 (5 bases each). In germline, CDR1 is SEHNR, CDR2 FQNEAQ (reference sequence). The CDR3 is made up of 13 amino acids. Trimming left V 4 bases short and J 4 bases short, with 10 bases between. The DNA for the CDR3 is TGTGCCAGCAGCTGGGGGACGCCAGAGACCCAGTACTTC. Its protein is CASSWGTPETQYF.

The table lists this clonotype with a few counts. This sequence joins TRBV20-1 and TRBJ2-7, with D possibly TRBD1 on 6 matching bases. The CDR3 spans 14 residues. Germline V gene data show CDR1 as DFQATT and CDR2 as SNEGSKA (reference sequence). The V gene lost 6 bases and the J gene lost 0 bases, with 15 bases spanning the gap. The CDR3 spells CSAMDRRSSYEQYF. CDR3 in DNA: TGCAGTGCCATGGACAGAAGAAGCTCCTACGAGCAGTACTTC.

This chain links TRBV5-1 with TRBJ2-7; 9 bases are a match to TRBD2. The junction had 8 bases not matched to a gene; V was cut back by 0 bases and J by 7 bases. The CDR3 contains 15 residues. Germline V gene data show CDR1 as SGHRS and CDR2 as YFSETQ. CDR3 nucleotides: TGCGCCAGCAGCTTGGTTGTAGCGGGAGATCGTGAGCAGTACTTC. It is translated as CASSLVVAGDREQYF.

The chain is built from TRBV4-2 and TRBJ2-1; 8 nucleotides align to TRBD2. The germline gives CDR1 LGHNA, CDR2 YNFKEQ. This CDR3 is 23 amino acids long. Trimming at V came to 0 bases and at J to 0 bases, leaving 22 bases not matched to a gene. The CDR3 sequence: CASSQEVVPGRGSGSGSYNEQFF. The CDR3 region has the DNA TGTGCCAGCAGCCAAGAGGTAGTTCCGGGACGAGGAAGCGGGAGCGGCTCCTACAATGAGCAGTTCTTC.

Only a few counts were recorded for this clonotype. V is TRBV5-1 and J is TRBJ1-1; 9 bases align to TRBD1. CDR1 SGHRS and CDR2 YFSETQ come from the germline V gene. V lost 2 bases, J lost 0 bases, and 14 bases stayed unmatched. CDR3 size: 19 residues. CDR3 in DNA: TGCGCCAGCAGCTTTGGTCAATTTGGGACAGGGCCGGTGAACACTGAAGCTTTCTTT. This gives the protein CASSFGQFGTGPVNTEAFF.

This clonotype was seen a few times. CDR3 sequence reads: CASRTASSTDTQYF. CDR3 bases: TGTGCCAGTAGAACGGCTTCTAGCACAGATACGCAGTATTTT. The chain couples TRBV19 to TRBJ2-3; D is unclear. This CDR3 region has 14 residues. In germline, CDR1 is LNHDA, CDR2 SQIVND (reference sequence). Deletions cut 6 bases from V and 0 bases from J, with 10 bases between.

The V and J genes are TRBV3-1 and TRBJ2-5; possible D gene TRBD2, 5 bases. The CDR3 length is 18 residues. The V gene lost 6 bases and the J gene lost 11 bases, with 34 bases spanning the gap. Looked up from germline, CDR1 is LGHDT and CDR2 is YNNKEL (reference sequence). This CDR3 is CASSQTHAGRSPPGEQYF. The CDR3 DNA follows: TGTGCCAGCAGTCAAACTCACGCTGGGCGGTCCCCTCCTGGGGAGCAGTACTTC.

This clonotype appeared many times. This chain connects TRBV28 to TRBJ1-5, with unresolved D. This CDR3 spans 13 amino acids. Trimming took 3 bases from V and 4 from J, leaving 7 bases between them. In germline, CDR1 is MDHEN, CDR2 SYDVKM. The CDR3, as DNA: TGTGCCAGCAGTTTCCAGGAAAATCAGCCCCAGCATTTT. Translation: CASSFQENQPQHF.

This clonotype was picked up many times. V usage is TRBV28 and J usage is TRBJ2-1; 8 bases map to TRBD2. CDR1 is MDHEN and CDR2 is SYDVKM in the germline V gene. This CDR3 region has 15 residues. V was clipped by 2 bases and J by 7 bases; unmatched bases: 7. The CDR3 sequence is CASSLPGGGANEQFF. CDR3 sequence (DNA): TGTGCCAGCAGTTTACCGGGGGGGGGGGCGAATGAGCAGTTCTTC.

CDR3 DNA sequence: TGTGCCAGCAGCAGAGACAGGGTTTTGGACGAGCAGTACTTC. Protein: CASSRDRVLDEQYF. The V call is TRBV11-3, the J call TRBJ2-7, with 7 bases identical to TRBD1. Trimming at V came to 5 bases and at J to 5 bases, leaving 9 bases not matched to a gene. Germline CDR1 is SGHNT and CDR2 is YENEEA. The CDR3 totals 14 residues.

The chain employs TRBV5-1 and TRBJ1-1; D unresolved. Germline V gives CDR1 SGHRS, CDR2 YFSETQ. V was clipped by 5 bases and J by 5 bases, with 10 bases between them. This CDR3 region has 12 residues. This CDR3 is CASRYQGTEAFF. DNA for the CDR3: TGCGCCAGCAGATATCAAGGGACTGAAGCTTTCTTT.

This clonotype has more than one count but fewer than ten. The J gene is TRBJ1-1, the V gene TRBV19; D is perhaps TRBD1 (6 bases). Per germline, CDR1 LNHDA and CDR2 SQIVND (reference sequence). The CDR3 has 16 amino acids. V was cut by 5 bases and J by 0 bases, with 16 bases left in between. The CDR3 protein is CASSPWRTEMNTEAFF. Written as DNA, the CDR3 is TGTGCCAGTAGTCCATGGCGGACAGAAATGAACACTGAAGCTTTCTTT. Looking up the rest from reference TRBV19 and TRBJ1-1 gives the full variable domain: DGGITQSPKYLFRKEGQNVTLSCEQNLNHDAMYWYRQDPGQGLRLIYYSQIVNDFQKGDIAEGYSVSREKKESFPLTVTSAQKNPTAFYLCASSPWRTEMNTEAFFGQGTRLTVV.

This chain uses TRBV11-3 with TRBJ1-1, with D possibly being TRBD1 (5 bases). The germline V gene has CDR1 SGHNT and CDR2 YENEEA. V was trimmed by 1 base and J by 3 bases, leaving 18 bases between them. This CDR3 is 17 amino acids long. CDR3 in amino acids: CASSLVGGRAFDTEAFF. The CDR3 DNA sequence: TGTGCCAGCAGCTTAGTTGGTGGCAGGGCTTTCGACACTGAAGCTTTCTTT.

About this clonotype itself: Just one base apart from a much larger clone, this may be a read error. This rearrangement joins TRBV29-1 to TRBJ2-1; TRBD1 is a possible D gene (5 bases). The CDR3 runs 13 residues. Per the germline V gene, CDR1 is SQVTM and CDR2 is ANQGSEA. The CDR3 loop is CSVYHPGINGQFF. The CDR3 DNA reads TGCAGCGTTTATCATCCAGGGATCAATGGGCAGTTCTTC.

This clonotype was picked up many times. This sequence joins TRBV28 and TRBJ1-5; D is unclear. The CDR3 has 13 residues. Germline CDR1 and CDR2: MDHEN and SYDVKM. V lost 4 bases and J 5 bases, leaving 9 bases between the germline ends. The CDR3 loop reads CASSYESDQPQHF. The CDR3 region has the DNA TGTGCCAGCAGTTACGAGAGTGATCAGCCCCAGCATTTT.